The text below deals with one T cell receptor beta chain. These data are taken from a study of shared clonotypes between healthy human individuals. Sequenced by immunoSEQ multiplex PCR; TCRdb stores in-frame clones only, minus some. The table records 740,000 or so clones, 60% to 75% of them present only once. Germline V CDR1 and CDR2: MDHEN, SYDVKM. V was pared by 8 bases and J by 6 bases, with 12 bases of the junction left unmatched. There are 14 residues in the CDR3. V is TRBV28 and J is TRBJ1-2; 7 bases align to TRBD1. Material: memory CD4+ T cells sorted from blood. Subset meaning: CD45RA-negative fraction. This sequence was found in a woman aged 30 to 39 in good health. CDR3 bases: TGTGCCAGCGGGCCCGCGGACAGGAGCCATGGCTACACCTTC. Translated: CASGPADRSHGYTF.